Described below is a single T cell receptor beta chain sequence and its context. This sample was included in a study of cytomegalovirus exposure and HLA in healthy donors. Trimming at V came to 6 bases and at J to 5 bases, leaving 9 bases not matched to a gene. Germline loops: CDR1 SGHTA, CDR2 FQGNSA. This CDR3 spans 15 amino acids. Use of 60 Vbeta and 13 Jbeta primers characterized the PCR. The repertoire was sequenced with immunoSEQ multiplex PCR; TCRdb's copy has only in-frame clones and lacks some. The table lists 95,000 to 100,000 clones, around 80% of them singletons. V usage is TRBV7-2 and J usage is TRBJ2-2; 7 nucleotides line up with TRBD1. This TCR derives from a human donor in good health. Sequenced material: PBMCs. Here the CDR3 DNA reads TGTGCCAGCAGACCCGAGGGGGCAGGGACCGGGGAGCTGTTTTTT. Amino acids: CASRPEGAGTGELFF.